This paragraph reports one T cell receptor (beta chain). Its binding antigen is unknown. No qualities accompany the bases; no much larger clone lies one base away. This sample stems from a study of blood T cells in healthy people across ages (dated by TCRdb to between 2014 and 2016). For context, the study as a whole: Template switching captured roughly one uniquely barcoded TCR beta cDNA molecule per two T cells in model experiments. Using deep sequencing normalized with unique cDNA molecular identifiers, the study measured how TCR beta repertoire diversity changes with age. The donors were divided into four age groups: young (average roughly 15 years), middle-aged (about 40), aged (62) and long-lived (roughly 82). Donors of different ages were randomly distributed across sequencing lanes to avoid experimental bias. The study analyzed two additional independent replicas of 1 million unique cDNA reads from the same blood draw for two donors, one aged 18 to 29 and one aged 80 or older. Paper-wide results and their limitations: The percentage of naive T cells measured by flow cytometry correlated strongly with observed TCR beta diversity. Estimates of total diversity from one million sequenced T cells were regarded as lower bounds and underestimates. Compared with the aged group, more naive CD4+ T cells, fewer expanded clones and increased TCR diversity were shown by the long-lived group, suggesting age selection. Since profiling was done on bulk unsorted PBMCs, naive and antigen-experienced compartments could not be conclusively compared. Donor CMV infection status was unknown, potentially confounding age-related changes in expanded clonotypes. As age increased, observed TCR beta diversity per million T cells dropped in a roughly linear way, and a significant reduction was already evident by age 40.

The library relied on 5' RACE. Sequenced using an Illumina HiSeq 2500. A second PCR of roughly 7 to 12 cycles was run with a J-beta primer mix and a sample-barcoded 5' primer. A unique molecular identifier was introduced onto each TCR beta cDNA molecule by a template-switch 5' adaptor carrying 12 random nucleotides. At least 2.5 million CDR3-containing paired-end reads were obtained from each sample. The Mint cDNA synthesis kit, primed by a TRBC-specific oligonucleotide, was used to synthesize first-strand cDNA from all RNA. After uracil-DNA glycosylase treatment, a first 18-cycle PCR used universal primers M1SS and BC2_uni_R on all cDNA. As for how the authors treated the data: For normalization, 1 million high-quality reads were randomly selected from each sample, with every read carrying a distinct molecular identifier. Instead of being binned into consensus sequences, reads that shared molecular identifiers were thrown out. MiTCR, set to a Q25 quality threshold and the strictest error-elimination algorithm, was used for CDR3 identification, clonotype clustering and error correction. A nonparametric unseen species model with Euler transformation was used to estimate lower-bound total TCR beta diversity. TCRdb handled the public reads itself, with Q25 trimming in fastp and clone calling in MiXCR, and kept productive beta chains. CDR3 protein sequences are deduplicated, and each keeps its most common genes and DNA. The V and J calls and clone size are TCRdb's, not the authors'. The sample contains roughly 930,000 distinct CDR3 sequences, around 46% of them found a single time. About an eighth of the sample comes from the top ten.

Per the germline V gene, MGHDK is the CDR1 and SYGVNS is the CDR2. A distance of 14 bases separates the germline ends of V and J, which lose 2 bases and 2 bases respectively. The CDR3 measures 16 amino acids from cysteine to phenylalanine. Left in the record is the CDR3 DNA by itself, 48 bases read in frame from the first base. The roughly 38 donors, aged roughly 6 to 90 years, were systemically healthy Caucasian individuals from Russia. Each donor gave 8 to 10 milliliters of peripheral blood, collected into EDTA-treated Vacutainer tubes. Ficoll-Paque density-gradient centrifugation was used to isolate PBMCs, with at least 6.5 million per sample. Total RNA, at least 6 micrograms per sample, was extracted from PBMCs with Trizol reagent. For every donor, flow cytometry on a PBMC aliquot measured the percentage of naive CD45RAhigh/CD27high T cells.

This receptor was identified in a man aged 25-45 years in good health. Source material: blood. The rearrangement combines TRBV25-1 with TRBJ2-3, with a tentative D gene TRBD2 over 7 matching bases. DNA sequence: TGTGCCAGCAGTGAAGGGAGGGGGAAGACCACAGATACGCAGTATTTT. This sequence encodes CASSEGRGKTTDTQYF.